This T cell receptor beta chain was obtained from a study of CD8 T cells in ankylosing spondylitis. This clonotype was counted only a few times. No antigen is known for it. The study's findings and limits: Ankylosing spondylitis blood seemed to carry a telltale TCR beta motif made of fewer than ten highly homologous variants. Both synovial fluid and blood in reactive arthritis had previously been reported to carry some motif variants. Researchers reportedly found disease-linked clones significantly enriched in matched ankylosing spondylitis synovial fluid.

As the method for making TCR beta libraries, quantitative 5'-RACE with molecular barcodes was used. From the 5' RACE reads, TCRdb called clonotypes with MiXCR, one entry per CDR3 protein. The profile shows 350,000 to 550,000 distinct CDR3 sequences, 25% to 30% of them singletons. This receptor was obtained from a male donor with ankylosing spondylitis. Specimen: blood, either unsorted or a sorted T cell fraction (not recorded which).

CDR3 sequence: CASSPGGGRDQPQHF. CDR3 sequence (DNA): TGTGCCAGCAGCCCTGGCGGAGGCCGGGATCAGCCCCAGCATTTT. J is TRBJ1-5 and V is TRBV3-1; D is unresolved. This CDR3 spans 15 amino acids. Trimming removed 4 bases at V and 5 bases at J, with 15 bases between. Germline V lookup: CDR1 LGHDT, CDR2 YNNKEL (reference sequence).